These 4 T cell receptor beta chains were sequenced from one sample in a study of control samples from healthy donors and cancer patients. TCRdb's copy holds only in-frame clones and misses some; the assay was immunoSEQ multiplex PCR. The repertoire holds 90,000 to 100,000 clones, with 75% to 85% as singletons. Sequenced sample: blood. All receptors come from a woman in her thirties in good health.

The rearrangement links TRBV3-1 (or the pseudogene TRBV3-2) to TRBJ2-7; D not certain. Germline loops: CDR1 LGHDT, CDR2 YNNKEL (reference sequence). The CDR3 totals 14 residues. Between the trimmed V and J ends, which lost 4 bases and 2 bases, there was a span of 12 bases. This chain's CDR3 is CASSLLYGPYEQYF. In DNA form, the CDR3 reads TGTGCCAGCAGCCTTCTATACGGACCCTACGAGCAGTACTTC.

The chain employs TRBV19 and TRBJ1-6; TRBD1 matches at 7 bases. Germline values: CDR1 LNHDA, CDR2 SQIVND (reference sequence). Losses at the gene ends were 6 bases for V and 8 bases for J; bases not matched to a gene: 13. The CDR3 extends over 16 amino acids. CDR3 protein: CASRPDRDYFYSPLHF. For the CDR3, the DNA is TGTGCCAGTAGACCCGACAGGGACTACTTCTATTCACCCCTCCACTTT.

The gene calls are TRBV6-1 and TRBJ2-3; possibly TRBD2 for D (6 bases). Germline values: CDR1 MNHNS, CDR2 SASEGT. V gave up 3 bases and J gave up 0 bases, with 10 bases separating them. The CDR3 runs 15 residues. CDR3 residues: CASSDRGGSTDTQYF. The CDR3 bases are TGTGCCAGCAGTGATCGTGGGGGGAGCACAGATACGCAGTATTTT.

The chain joins TRBV2 to TRBJ2-5; 7 bases line up with TRBD2. The trim removed 6 bases at V and 5 bases at J, leaving 12 bases unmatched. The CDR3 length is 15 residues. Germline loops: CDR1 SNHLY, CDR2 FYNNEI. The CDR3 here is CASRAGGGGLETQYF. In DNA form, the CDR3 reads TGTGCCAGCAGGGCCGGCGGGGGAGGCCTTGAGACCCAGTACTTC.